This T cell receptor beta chain was retrieved from a study of neurological immune-mediated disorders. Overall study results and limits: Across subjects, expanded clones had no CDR3 amino acid sequences in common, pointing to private repertoires in all groups.

Libraries from sorted cells used roughly 960,000 T cells (CD4+ or CD8+). In its sample, this clonotype was seen many times. Its antigen is as yet unknown. TCRdb re-called the 5' RACE reads through MiXCR, storing one row per CDR3 protein. The top ten hold roughly 1.5% of the sample, which has about 48,000 distinct CDR3 sequences, about 5.8% seen once. This TCR derives from a woman in her late teens or twenties with multiple sclerosis. The sequenced sample was CD4+ T cells from blood.

The CDR3: CASSHNIVVAQYF. The CDR3 bases are TGTGCCAGCAGCCATAACATCGTCGTTGCGCAGTATTTT. The chain joins TRBV5-4 to TRBJ2-3; D is uncertain. Germline loops: CDR1 SGHNT, CDR2 YYREEE (reference sequence). Trimming cost V 4 bases and J 10 bases, with 16 bases left between them. The CDR3 loop spans 13 amino acids.